The clone carrying this T cell receptor (beta chain) showed up just a few times. Its antigen is unknown. PCR involved 60 Vbeta and 13 Jbeta primers. Authors' processing steps: Counted up in a later analysis, unique TCR beta chains came to roughly 80 million, with roughly 11 million shared. TCRdb's copy holds only in-frame clones and misses some; the assay was immunoSEQ multiplex PCR. D and trimming were read from the DNA, whereas the V and J calls and clone size are those reported in that table. The data contain roughly 160,000 clones, around 84% of them singletons. The record originates from a study of cytomegalovirus exposure and HLA in healthy donors. Study-wide points: For cytomegalovirus status, the classifier reportedly gave diagnoses with high specificity and sensitivity. Among TCR beta chains, those listed as cytomegalovirus-associated numbered roughly 150.

CDR3 size: 13 residues. With 5 bases removed from V and 0 bases from J, the gap between germline ends came to 7 bases. Germline V gives CDR1 MNHNS, CDR2 SASEGT. V gene TRBV6-1 combines with J gene TRBJ1-1, with D unclear. This sequence was found in a boy aged 2 to 10 in good health and CMV-seronegative. Input material: PBMCs. As DNA, the CDR3 is TGTGCCAGCAGTCTGCAGATGAACACTGAAGCTTTCTTT. Translation: CASSLQMNTEAFF.